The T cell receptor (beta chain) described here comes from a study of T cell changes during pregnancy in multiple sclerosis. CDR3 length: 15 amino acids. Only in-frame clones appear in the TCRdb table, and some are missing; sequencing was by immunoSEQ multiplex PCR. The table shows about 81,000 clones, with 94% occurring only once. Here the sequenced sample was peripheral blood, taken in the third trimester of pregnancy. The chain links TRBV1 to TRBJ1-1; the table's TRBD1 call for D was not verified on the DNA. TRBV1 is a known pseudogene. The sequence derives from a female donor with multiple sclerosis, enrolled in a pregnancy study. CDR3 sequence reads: CTSSQEGQENTEAFF. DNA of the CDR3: TGCACCAGCAGCCAAGAAGGTCAGGAGAACACTGAAGCTTTCTTT.